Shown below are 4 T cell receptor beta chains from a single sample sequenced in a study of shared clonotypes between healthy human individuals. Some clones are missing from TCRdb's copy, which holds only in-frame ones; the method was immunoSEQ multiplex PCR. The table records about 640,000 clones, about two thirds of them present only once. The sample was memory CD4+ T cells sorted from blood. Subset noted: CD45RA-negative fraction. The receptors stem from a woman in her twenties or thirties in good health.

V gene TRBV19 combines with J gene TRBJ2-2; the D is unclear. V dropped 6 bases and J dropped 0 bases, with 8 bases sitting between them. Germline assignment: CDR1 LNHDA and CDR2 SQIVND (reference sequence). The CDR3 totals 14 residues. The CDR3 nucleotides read TGTGCCAGTAGGTCTCGCGCGAACACCGGGGAGCTGTTTTTT. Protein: CASRSRANTGELFF. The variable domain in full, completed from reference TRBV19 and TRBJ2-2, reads DGGITQSPKYLFRKEGQNVTLSCEQNLNHDAMYWYRQDPGQGLRLIYYSQIVNDFQKGDIAEGYSVSREKKESFPLTVTSAQKNPTAFYLCASRSRANTGELFFGEGSRLTVL.

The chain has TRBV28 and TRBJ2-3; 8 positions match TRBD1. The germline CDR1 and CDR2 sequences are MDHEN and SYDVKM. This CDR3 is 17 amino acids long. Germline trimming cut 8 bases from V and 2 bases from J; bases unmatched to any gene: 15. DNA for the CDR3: TGTGCCAGCTCCGGACAGGGCGACTTTTGGTTCACAGATACGCAGTATTTT. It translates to CASSGQGDFWFTDTQYF.

The CDR3 nucleotides read TGTGCCTGGAGTCGCGGGACAGTGGACTACGAGCAGTACTTC. Protein sequence: CAWSRGTVDYEQYF. The rearrangement uses TRBV30 and TRBJ2-7, with TRBD1 as a possible D gene (7 bases). The length of the CDR3 is 14 residues. Germline loops: CDR1 GTSNPN, CDR2 SVGIG (reference sequence). Trimming removed 2 bases at V and 3 bases at J, with 14 bases between.

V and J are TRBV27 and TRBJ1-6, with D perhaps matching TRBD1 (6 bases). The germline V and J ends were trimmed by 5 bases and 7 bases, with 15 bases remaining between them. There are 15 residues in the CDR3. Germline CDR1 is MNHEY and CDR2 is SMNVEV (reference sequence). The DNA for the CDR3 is TGTGCCAGCAGTCTTGACAGGCCGGAAAATTCACCCCTCCACTTT. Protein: CASSLDRPENSPLHF.